The rows below give T cell receptor beta chains drawn from one sample of a study of CD8+ T cells in alopecia areata. Measured with immunoSEQ multiplex PCR; TCRdb has only the in-frame clones, and not every one. This sample carries 90,000 to 130,000 clones, roughly three fifths of them seen once, and the ten largest clones take 12%. The sequenced sample was CD8+ T cells sorted from blood, obtained at week 24, from a patient treated with tofacitinib. These receptors were collected from a human donor with alopecia areata. CDR3s include the opening cysteine and the closing phenylalanine or tryptophan. Each record gives: clone size, V gene, J gene, D gene, CDR3 DNA, CDR3 protein. D genes are given only for firm matches. Not all rows give a size; the values are once, few, many and, for expanded clones, a class.

-	TRBV2	TRBJ2-2	-	TGTGCCAGCAGCACCCTGAACACCGGGGAGCTGTTTTTT	CASSTLNTGELFF
-	TRBV5-4	TRBJ1-1	-	TGTGCCAGCAGCTTGACAGGTACCAACACTGAAGCTTTCTTT	CASSLTGTNTEAFF
once	TRBV7-2	TRBJ2-7	-	TGTGCCAGCAGCCCCCACAGGGACTCCTACGAGCAGTACTTC	CASSPHRDSYEQYF
-	TRBV4-1	TRBJ1-2	-	TGCGCCAGCAGCCAAGTGTACAGAAGGGATGGCTACACCTTC	CASSQVYRRDGYTF
-	TRBV6-4	TRBJ1-6	TRBD1	TGTGCCAGCAGCCCCGGACAGGGTGGGGATTCACCCCTCCACTTT	CASSPGQGGDSPLHF
few	TRBV27	TRBJ1-5	-	TGTGCCAGCAGTTTAGTGGGGTACAATCAGCCCCAGCATTTT	CASSLVGYNQPQHF
-	TRBV29-1	TRBJ1-2	-	TGCAGCGGCCGGGACCGCTCTTATGGCTACACCTTC	CSGRDRSYGYTF
-	TRBV7-9	TRBJ2-7	-	TGTGCCAGCAGCTTAGGTTATTCCTACGAGCAGTACTTC	CASSLGYSYEQYF
-	TRBV6-5	TRBJ2-7	-	TGTGCCAGCAGTTCTTCTTTGGGTGCTGCCTACGAGCAGTACTTC	CASSSSLGAAYEQYF
-	TRBV6-1	TRBJ2-5	-	TGTGCCAGCAGTGAAATGGGCGGCACAGCCCAAGAGACCCAGTACTTC	CASSEMGGTAQETQYF
-	TRBV29-1	TRBJ2-6	-	TGCAGCGTTGAAGACCGAACGGGGCCTACATTCTCTGGGGCCAACGTCCTGACTTTC	CSVEDRTGPTFSGANVLTF
-	TRBV27	TRBJ2-7	TRBD2	TGTGCCAGCAGTCCCCAGCCGGGCGGGGGGATCTCCTACGAGCAGTACTTC	CASSPQPGGGISYEQYF
-	TRBV27	TRBJ1-1	-	TGTGCCAGCAGTTTATACACGAACACTGAAGCTTTCTTT	CASSLYTNTEAFF
-	TRBV14	TRBJ1-2	TRBD1	TGTGCCAGCAAGGGACAGGGCAACTATGGCTACACCTTC	CASKGQGNYGYTF
few	TRBV27	TRBJ1-5	TRBD1	TGTGCCAGCAGTCAGGGACAGGGGTTGACTCAGCCCCAGCATTTT	CASSQGQGLTQPQHF
-	TRBV7-9	TRBJ1-1	-	TGTGCCAGCAGCCAAACACATAACAAGGCTGAAGCTTTCTTT	CASSQTHNKAEAFF
-	TRBV30	TRBJ1-2	TRBD1	TGTGCCTTTAACAGGGGAGGGGATGGCTACACCTTC	CAFNRGGDGYTF
-	TRBV2	TRBJ1-1	-	TGTGCCAGCCCCGAGTGGGGGCTCTACACTGAAGCTTTCTTT	CASPEWGLYTEAFF
many	TRBV6-1	TRBJ2-2	TRBD2	TGTGCCAGCAGTGAAGCTAGCGGGGGGGCCGGGGAGCTGTTTTTT	CASSEASGGAGELFF
-	TRBV4-2	TRBJ1-5	TRBD1	TGTGCCAGCAGCCAATCGGGACAGGGGGATCAGCCCCAGCATTTT	CASSQSGQGDQPQHF
few	TRBV13	TRBJ2-3	TRBD2	TGTGCCAGCAGCTATCTAGCGGGGGCCGGCACAGATACGCAGTATTTT	CASSYLAGAGTDTQYF
-	TRBV29-1	TRBJ1-2	TRBD1	TGCAGCGTTGAAGATCCGGGACAGGTCTATGGCTACACCTTC	CSVEDPGQVYGYTF
-	TRBV5-1	TRBJ1-4	-	TGCGCCAGCAGCAAGGGCTCGTATGAAAAACTGTTTTTT	CASSKGSYEKLFF
few	TRBV6-5	TRBJ2-5	-	TGTGCCAGCAGTTCCCGTGGTCCGGAGACCCAGTACTTC	CASSSRGPETQYF
-	TRBV5-1	TRBJ2-1	-	TGCGCCAGCAGCTTCGGTTTAGAGCAGTTCTTC	CASSFGLEQFF
few	TRBV6-5	TRBJ1-1	-	TGTGCCAGCAGTTACGGGGAGGCGGCGAACACTGAAGCTTTCTTT	CASSYGEAANTEAFF
-	TRBV7-8	TRBJ1-5	-	TGTGCCAGCGAGGTGGGAGAAAGCAATCAGCCCCAGCATTTT	CASEVGESNQPQHF
few	TRBV6-1	TRBJ1-6	TRBD1	TGTGCCAGCAGTGAAGCGCCAGGGGGCAATAATTCACCCCTCCACTTT	CASSEAPGGNNSPLHF
-	TRBV10-3	TRBJ2-7	TRBD1	TGTGCCATCAGTGAGCCGGGACAGGGTACCTACGAGCAGTACTTC	CAISEPGQGTYEQYF
-	TRBV13	TRBJ2-5	-	TGTGCCAGCAGCCCCGAGGCAGGGGAAGAGACCCAGTACTTC	CASSPEAGEETQYF
few	TRBV4-1	TRBJ2-7	-	TGCGCCAGCAGCCAAGATCTCGGGACTCGCGAGCAGTACTTC	CASSQDLGTREQYF